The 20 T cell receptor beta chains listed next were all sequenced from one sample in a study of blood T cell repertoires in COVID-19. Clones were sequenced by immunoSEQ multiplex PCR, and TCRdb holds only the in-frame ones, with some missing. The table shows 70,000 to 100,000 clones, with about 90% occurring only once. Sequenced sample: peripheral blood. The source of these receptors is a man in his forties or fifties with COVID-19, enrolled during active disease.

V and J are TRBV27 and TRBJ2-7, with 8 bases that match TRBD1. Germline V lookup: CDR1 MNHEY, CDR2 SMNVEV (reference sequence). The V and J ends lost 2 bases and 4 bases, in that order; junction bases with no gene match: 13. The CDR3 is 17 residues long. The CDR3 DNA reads TGTGCCAGCAGTTTAAAAATTAGGACAGGGACTCGATACGAGCAGTACTTC. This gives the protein CASSLKIRTGTRYEQYF.

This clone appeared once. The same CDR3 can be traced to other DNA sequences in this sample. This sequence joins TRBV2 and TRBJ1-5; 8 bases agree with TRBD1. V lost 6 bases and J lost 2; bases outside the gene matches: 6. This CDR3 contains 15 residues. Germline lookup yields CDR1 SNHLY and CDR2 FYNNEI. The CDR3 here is CASSGQGAGNQPQHF. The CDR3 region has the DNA TGTGCCAGCAGCGGACAGGGCGCGGGCAATCAGCCCCAGCATTTT.

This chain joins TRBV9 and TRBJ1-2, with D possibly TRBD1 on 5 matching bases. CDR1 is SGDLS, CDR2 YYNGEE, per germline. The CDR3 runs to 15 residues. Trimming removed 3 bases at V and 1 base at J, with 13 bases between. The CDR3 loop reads CASSAGGLLNYGYTF. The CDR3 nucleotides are TGTGCCAGCAGCGCCGGGGGTCTTCTTAACTATGGCTACACCTTC.

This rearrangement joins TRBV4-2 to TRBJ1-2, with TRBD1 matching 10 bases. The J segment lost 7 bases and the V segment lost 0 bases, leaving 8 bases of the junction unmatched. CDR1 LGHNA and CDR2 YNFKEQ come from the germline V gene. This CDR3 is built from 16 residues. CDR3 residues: CASSQDGDRGISGYTF. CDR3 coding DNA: TGTGCCAGCAGCCAAGATGGGGACAGGGGTATATCTGGCTACACCTTC.

This CDR3 reads CASSQQRGGPETQYF. The CDR3 DNA reads as TGCGCCAGCAGCCAACAGCGGGGGGGCCCAGAGACCCAGTACTTC. V gene TRBV4-3 combines with J gene TRBJ2-5; 10 nucleotides agree with TRBD2. CDR3 size: 15 residues. V lost 2 bases to trimming and J lost 4 bases; unmatched junction nucleotides: 4. Germline-derived CDR1 and CDR2 are LGHNA and YSLEER.

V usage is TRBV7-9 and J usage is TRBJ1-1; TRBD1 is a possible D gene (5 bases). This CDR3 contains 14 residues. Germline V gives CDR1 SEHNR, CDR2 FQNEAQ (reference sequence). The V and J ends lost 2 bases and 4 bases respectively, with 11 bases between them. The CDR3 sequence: CASSLSQGGTEAFF. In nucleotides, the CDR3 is TGTGCCAGCAGCTTATCCCAGGGAGGCACTGAAGCTTTCTTT.

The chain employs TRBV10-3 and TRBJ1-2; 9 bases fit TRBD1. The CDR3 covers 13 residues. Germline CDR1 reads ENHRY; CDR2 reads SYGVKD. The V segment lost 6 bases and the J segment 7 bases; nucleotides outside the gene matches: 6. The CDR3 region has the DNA TGTGCCATCAGCCCGGGACAGGGTCCTGGCTACACCTTC. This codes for CAISPGQGPGYTF.

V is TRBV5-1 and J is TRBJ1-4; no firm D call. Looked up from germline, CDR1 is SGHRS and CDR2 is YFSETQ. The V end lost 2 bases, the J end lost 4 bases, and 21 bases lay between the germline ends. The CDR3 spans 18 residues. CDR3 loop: CASSLNPTRERVNEKLFF. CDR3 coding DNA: TGCGCCAGCAGCTTAAACCCGACACGGGAGAGGGTTAATGAAAAACTGTTTTTT.

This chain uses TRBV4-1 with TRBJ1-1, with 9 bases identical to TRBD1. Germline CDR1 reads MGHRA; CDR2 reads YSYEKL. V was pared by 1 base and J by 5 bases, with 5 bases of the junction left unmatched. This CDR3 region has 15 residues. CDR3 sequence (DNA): TGCGCCAGCAGCCAAGCTTACAGGGGGCGTACTGAAGCTTTCTTT. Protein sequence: CASSQAYRGRTEAFF.

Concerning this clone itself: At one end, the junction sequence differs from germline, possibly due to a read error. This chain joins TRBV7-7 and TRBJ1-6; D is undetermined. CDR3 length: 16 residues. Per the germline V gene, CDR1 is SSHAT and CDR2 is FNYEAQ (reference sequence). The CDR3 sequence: CASSFGESSYNSPLHF. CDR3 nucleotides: TGTGCTAGCAGCTTCGGAGAAAGCTCCTATAATTCACCCCTCCACTTT.

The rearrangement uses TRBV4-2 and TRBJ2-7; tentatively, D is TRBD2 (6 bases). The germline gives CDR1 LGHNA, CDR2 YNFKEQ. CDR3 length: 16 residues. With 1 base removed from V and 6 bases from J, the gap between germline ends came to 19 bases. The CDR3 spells CASSQVGGLGMGEQYF. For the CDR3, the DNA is TGTGCCAGCAGCCAAGTGGGGGGTCTGGGGATGGGCGAGCAGTACTTC.

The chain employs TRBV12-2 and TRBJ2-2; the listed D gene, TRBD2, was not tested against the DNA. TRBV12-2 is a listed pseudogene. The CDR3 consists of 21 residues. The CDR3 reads CASRFFLAGGAEENQTGELFF. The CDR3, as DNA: TGTGCAAGTCGCTTCTTTCTAGCGGGGGGCGCAGAAGAAAACCAGACCGGGGAGCTGTTTTTT.

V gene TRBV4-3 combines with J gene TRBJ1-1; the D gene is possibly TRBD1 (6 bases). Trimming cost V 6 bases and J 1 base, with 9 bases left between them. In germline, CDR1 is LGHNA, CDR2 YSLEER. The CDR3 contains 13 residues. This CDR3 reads CASSQDRNTEAFF. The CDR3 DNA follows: TGCGCCAGCAGTCAGGACAGGAACACTGAAGCTTTCTTT.

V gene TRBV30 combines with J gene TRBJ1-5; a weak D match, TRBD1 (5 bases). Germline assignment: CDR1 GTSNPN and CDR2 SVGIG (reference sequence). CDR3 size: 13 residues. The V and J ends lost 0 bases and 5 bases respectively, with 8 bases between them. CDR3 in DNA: TGTGCCTGGAGTGTATCAGGGCATCAGCCCCAGCATTTT. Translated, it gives CAWSVSGHQPQHF.

The CDR3 loop reads CATSDPVLAKNIQYF. The CDR3 DNA is TGTGCCACCAGTGACCCCGTCCTAGCCAAAAACATTCAGTACTTC. This rearrangement joins TRBV24-1 to TRBJ2-4; D gene ambiguous. CDR1 and CDR2 from the germline V gene are KGHDR and SFDVKD. V dropped 4 bases and J dropped 0 bases, with 9 bases sitting between them. The CDR3 sequence is 15 residues long.

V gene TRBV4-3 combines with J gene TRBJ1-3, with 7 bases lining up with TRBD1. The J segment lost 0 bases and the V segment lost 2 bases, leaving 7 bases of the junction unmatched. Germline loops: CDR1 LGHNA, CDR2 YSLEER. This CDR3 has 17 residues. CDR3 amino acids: CASSQFSPGGSGNTIYF. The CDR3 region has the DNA TGCGCCAGCAGCCAATTTAGCCCAGGGGGCTCTGGAAACACCATATATTTT.

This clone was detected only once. The chain's CDR3 is CASSKAQWRNQPQHF. CDR3 DNA sequence: TGTGCCAGCAGCAAAGCGCAGTGGAGAAATCAGCCCCAGCATTTT. This sequence joins TRBV21-1 and TRBJ1-5. TRBV21-1 is a pseudogene. This CDR3 has 15 residues.

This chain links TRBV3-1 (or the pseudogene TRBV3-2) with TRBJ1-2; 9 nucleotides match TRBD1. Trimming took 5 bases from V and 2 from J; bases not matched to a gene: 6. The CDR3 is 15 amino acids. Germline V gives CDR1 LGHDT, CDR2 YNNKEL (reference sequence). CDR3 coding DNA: TGTGCCAGCAGCTTACGACAGGGGGGAAACTATGGCTACACCTTC. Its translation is CASSLRQGGNYGYTF.

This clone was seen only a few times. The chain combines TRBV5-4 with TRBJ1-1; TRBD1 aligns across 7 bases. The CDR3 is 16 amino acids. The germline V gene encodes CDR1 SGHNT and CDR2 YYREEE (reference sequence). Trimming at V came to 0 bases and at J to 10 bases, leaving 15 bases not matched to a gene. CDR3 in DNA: TGTGCCAGCAGCTTGGGTTACAGGGGAGAGGGGGAAAGAGCTTTCTTT. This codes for CASSLGYRGEGERAFF.

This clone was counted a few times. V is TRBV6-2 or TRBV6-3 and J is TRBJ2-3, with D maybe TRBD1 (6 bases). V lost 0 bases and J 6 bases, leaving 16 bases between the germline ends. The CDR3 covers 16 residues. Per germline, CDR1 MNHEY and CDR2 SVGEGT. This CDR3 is CASSYSSGQGMDTQYF. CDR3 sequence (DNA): TGTGCCAGCAGTTACTCCTCGGGTCAGGGGATGGATACGCAGTATTTT.